This T cell receptor (beta chain) emerged from a study of blood T cell repertoires in COVID-19. Study as a whole: Samples representing acute and convalescent COVID-19 were sourced from the United States, Italy and Spain. The analysed material was cDNA or gDNA that came from T cells, B-cell-depleted T cells, or PBMCs.

Per the authors' pipeline: Cell counts per sample came from amplifying reference gene primers. Sequencing used immunoSEQ multiplex PCR; TCRdb keeps in-frame clones, though not all of them. V and J calls and clone size are given by that table; D and trimming were obtained from the DNA. Of 150,000 to 200,000 clones listed, roughly 86% were seen once; the top ten hold about 0.95%. Trimming stripped 6 bases from V and 2 bases from J, with 14 bases between. The germline gives CDR1 MNHEY, CDR2 SVGAGI. The CDR3 totals 15 residues. The sequence was collected from a man aged 18 to 29 with acute or convalescent COVID-19. What was sequenced was peripheral blood. The V gene is TRBV6-5, the J gene TRBJ1-3; D is unclear. The CDR3 sequence is CASSPLAGTGNTIYF. CDR3 DNA sequence: TGTGCCAGCAGCCCCCTGGCAGGAACTGGAAACACCATATATTTT.